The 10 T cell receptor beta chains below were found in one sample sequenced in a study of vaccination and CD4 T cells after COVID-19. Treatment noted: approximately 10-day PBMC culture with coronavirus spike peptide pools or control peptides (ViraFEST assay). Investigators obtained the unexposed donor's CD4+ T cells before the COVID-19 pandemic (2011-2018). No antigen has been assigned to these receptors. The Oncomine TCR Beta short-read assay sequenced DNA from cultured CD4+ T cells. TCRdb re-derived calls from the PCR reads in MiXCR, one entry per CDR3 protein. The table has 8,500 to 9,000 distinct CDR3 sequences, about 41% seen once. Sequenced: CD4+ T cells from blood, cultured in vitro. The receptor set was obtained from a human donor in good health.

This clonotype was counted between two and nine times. This CDR3 reads CASSLGPVGGYTF. In DNA, the CDR3 is TGTGCCAGCAGCTTAGGTCCCGTCGGGGGCTACACCTTC. V and J are TRBV6-1 and TRBJ1-2; D not certain. V lost 6 bases to trimming and J lost 8 bases, with 16 bases between them. Germline loops: CDR1 MNHNS, CDR2 SASEGT. This CDR3 is 13 amino acids long.

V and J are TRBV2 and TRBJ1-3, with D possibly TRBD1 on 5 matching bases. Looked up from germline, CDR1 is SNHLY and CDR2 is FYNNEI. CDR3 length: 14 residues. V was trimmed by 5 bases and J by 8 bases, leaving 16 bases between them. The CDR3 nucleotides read TGTGCCAGCAGTTGGGACGGGGGATGGGACACCATATATTTT. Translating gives CASSWDGGWDTIYF.

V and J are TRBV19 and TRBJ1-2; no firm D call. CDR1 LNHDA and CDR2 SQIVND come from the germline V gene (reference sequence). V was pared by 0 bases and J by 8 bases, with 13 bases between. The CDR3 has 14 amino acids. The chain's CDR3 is CASSIDRVGNGYTF. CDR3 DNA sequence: TGTGCCAGTAGTATAGATCGGGTAGGGAACGGCTACACCTTC.

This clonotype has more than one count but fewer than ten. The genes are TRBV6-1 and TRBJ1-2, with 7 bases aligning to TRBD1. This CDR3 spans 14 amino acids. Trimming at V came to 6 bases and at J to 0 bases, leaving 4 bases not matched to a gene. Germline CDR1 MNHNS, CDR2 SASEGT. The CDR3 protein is CASRPGQANYGYTF. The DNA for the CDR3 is TGTGCCAGCAGGCCCGGACAGGCTAACTATGGCTACACCTTC.

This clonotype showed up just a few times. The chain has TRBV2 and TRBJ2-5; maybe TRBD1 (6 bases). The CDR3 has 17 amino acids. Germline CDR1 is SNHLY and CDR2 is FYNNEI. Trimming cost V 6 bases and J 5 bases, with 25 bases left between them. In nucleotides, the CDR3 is TGTGCCAGCAGCCACAGGGACCTAACCCCGTTGGTGGAGACCCAGTACTTC. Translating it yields CASSHRDLTPLVETQYF. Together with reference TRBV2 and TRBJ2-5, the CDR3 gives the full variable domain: EPEVTQTPSHQVTQMGQEVILRCVPISNHLYFYWYRQILGQKVEFLVSFYNNEISEKSEIFDDQFSVERPDGSNFTLKIRSTKLEDSAMYFCASSHRDLTPLVETQYFGPGTRLLVL.

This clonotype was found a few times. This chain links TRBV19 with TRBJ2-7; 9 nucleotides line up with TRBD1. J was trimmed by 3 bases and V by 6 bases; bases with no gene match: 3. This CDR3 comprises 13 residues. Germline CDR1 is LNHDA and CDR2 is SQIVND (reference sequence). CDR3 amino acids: CASRRTGDYEQYF. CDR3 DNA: TGTGCCAGTAGGAGGACAGGGGACTACGAGCAGTACTTC. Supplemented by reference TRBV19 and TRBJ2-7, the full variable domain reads DGGITQSPKYLFRKEGQNVTLSCEQNLNHDAMYWYRQDPGQGLRLIYYSQIVNDFQKGDIAEGYSVSREKKESFPLTVTSAQKNPTAFYLCASRRTGDYEQYFGPGTRLTVT.

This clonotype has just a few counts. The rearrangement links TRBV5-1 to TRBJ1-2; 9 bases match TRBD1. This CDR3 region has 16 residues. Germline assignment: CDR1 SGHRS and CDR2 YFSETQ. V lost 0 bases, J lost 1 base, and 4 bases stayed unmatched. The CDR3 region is CASSLALTGGNYGYTF. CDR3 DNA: TGCGCCAGCAGCTTGGCCTTGACAGGGGGTAACTATGGCTACACCTTC.

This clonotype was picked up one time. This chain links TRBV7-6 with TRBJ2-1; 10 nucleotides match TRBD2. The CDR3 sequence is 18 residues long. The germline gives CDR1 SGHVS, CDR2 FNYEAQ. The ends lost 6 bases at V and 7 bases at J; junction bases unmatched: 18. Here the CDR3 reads CASRSSSSRLAGVNEQFF. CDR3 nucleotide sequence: TGTGCCAGCAGGTCGTCATCCTCTAGGCTAGCGGGAGTTAATGAGCAGTTCTTC.

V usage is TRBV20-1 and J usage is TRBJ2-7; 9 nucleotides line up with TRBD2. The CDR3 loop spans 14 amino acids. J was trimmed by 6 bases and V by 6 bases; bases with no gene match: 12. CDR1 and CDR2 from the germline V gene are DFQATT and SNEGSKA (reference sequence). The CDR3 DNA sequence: TGCAGTGCGATGATGTATAGCGGGAGTCGCGAGCAGTACTTC. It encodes CSAMMYSGSREQYF.

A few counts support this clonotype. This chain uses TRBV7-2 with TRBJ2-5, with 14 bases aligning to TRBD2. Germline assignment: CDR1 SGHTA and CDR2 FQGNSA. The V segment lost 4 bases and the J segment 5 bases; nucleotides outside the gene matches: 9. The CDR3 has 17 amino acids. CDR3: CASSYKTSGGAAETQYF. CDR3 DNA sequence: TGTGCCAGCAGCTACAAGACTAGCGGGGGGGCCGCGGAGACCCAGTACTTC.